This T cell receptor beta chain was sequenced during a study of T cells after yellow fever vaccination (dated by TCRdb to the late 2010s). With regard to the full study: The SMART-Seq v4 Ultra Low Input RNA kit was used to prepare libraries from fractions with low cell numbers. To follow T-cell clones before and after primary and booster YFV17D yellow fever vaccination, bulk TCR alpha and beta repertoires were sequenced over time. Two healthy male donors, one aged 18 to 30 and one aged 30 to 39 years, were included in the cohort. Bulk PBMC replicates and cell subsets were isolated from blood drawn at multiple timepoints before and after both primary and secondary immunization.

The treatment or condition label here, explained by the study, means: live attenuated yellow fever vaccine strain. At each blood-draw timepoint, two biological replicates of bulk PBMCs were obtained. A standard Ficoll-Paque protocol was used to isolate PBMCs from peripheral blood. RNA was extracted with TriZol from bulk PBMCs, CD4 and CD8 fractions, and dextramer-positive and dextramer-negative fractions. TCR cDNA was synthesized by 5'RACE template switching, through which a universal primer site and unique molecular identifiers were introduced. Priming for cDNA synthesis came from both the TCR alpha and TCR beta constant segments. Libraries were amplified in two PCR steps, with sample barcodes and sequencing adapters added in the second step. Sequencing of libraries was performed on Illumina HiSeq 2500 (2x100 bp) or NovaSeq (2x150 bp). Per the original workflow: Reads were demultiplexed and collapsed into UMI consensus sequences with MIGEC, and V(D)J alignment was performed with MiXCR. Vaccine-responding clonotypes were identified with edgeR using replicate PBMC samples, with FDR below 0.01 and a log2 fold change above 5 up to day 15 being required. Each bulk clonotype received a CD4 or CD8 identity based on whether the sequenced CD4 or CD8 repertoire contained that clonotype at higher abundance. TCRdb reprocessing: public reads trimmed at Q25 with fastp, clones called with MiXCR, in-frame beta chains kept. Every distinct CDR3 protein forms one entry, paired with its most common genes and DNA. The V and J calls here are based on TCRdb, not the publication. The sample table lists hundreds of thousands of distinct CDR3 sequences, 13% of them with a count of one. Jointly, the top ten make up about an eighth of the sample.

Results and caveats for the whole study, not just this receptor: Computational filtering was needed because FACS-sorted repertoires could contain abundant contaminating clonotypes from the bulk population. After the booster, most clones that had expanded after primary vaccination were detected again (about 97% of CD4 and 88% of CD8), suggesting broad maintenance of memory. The study included only a couple of donors, which limits how far the findings can be generalized. A small share of clonotypes occurred in both CD4 and CD8 compartments, likely arising from convergent recombination. The secondary T-cell response was weaker than the primary response but faster, peaking on day 5 instead of day 15.

Taken from cysteine to phenylalanine, the CDR3 has 12 residues. This entry keeps only the CDR3 DNA: 36 bases, framed from base 1. V loses 8 bases at its end and J loses 7 bases; junction bases beyond the gene matches: 3. For CDR1 and CDR2, the germline V gene lists SQVTM and ANQGSEA. This clonotype was detected a few times. Its antigen is currently not known. No quality values exist for individual bases; no much larger clone is one base distant. This clonotype was sampled from a man under 40 who received the YFV17D yellow fever vaccine. The chain is encoded by TRBV29-1 joined to TRBJ2-7; a stretch of 15 junction bases matches TRBD2. The sample here was PBMCs, taken on the day of the yellow fever booster vaccination. The DNA sequence is TGCAGCATTGGGACTAGCGGGAGGGAGCAGTACTTC. Translated, it gives CSIGTSGREQYF.